The 3 T cell receptor beta chains given below trace back to one sample, sequenced in a study of blood T cell repertoires in COVID-19 (dated by TCRdb to about 2020). Receptor amplification or capture employed the immunoSEQ multiplex PCR assay. The table was pulled from immuneACCESS by TCRdb, which kept in-frame rearrangements only. Such tables lose some clones; where checked, under half of the loss comes from unresolved V genes, and the rest has no known cause. This sample gives around 300,000 clones in total; more than 75% of them show up just once. Around 4% of the sample lies in the top ten. The sample was peripheral blood. These TCRs come from a woman aged 50 to 60 with active or convalescent COVID-19.

A few counts support this clone. This rearrangement joins TRBV5-8 to TRBJ1-2, with D hard to call. The ends were cut back, 0 bases at V and 7 bases at J, with 10 bases in the middle. Germline CDR1 SGHTS, CDR2 YDEGEE. The CDR3 extends over 13 amino acids. CDR3 sequence reads: CASSLARYGGYTF. The CDR3 DNA reads as TGTGCCAGCAGCTTGGCCAGGTATGGTGGCTACACCTTC. Supplemented by reference TRBV5-8 and TRBJ1-2, the full variable domain reads EAGVTQSPTHLIKTRGQQATLRCSPISGHTSVYWYQQALGLGLQFLLWYDEGEERNRGNFPPRFSGRQFPNYSSELNVNALELEDSALYLCASSLARYGGYTFGSGTRLTVV.

This sequence joins TRBV20-1 and TRBJ1-1, with 7 bases lining up with TRBD1. The trim removed 5 bases at V and 0 bases at J, leaving 15 bases unmatched. Germline V gene sequence: CDR1 DFQATT, CDR2 SNEGSKA (reference sequence). The length of the CDR3 is 17 residues. The CDR3 reads CSARAIGRGTMNTEAFF. CDR3 sequence (DNA): TGCAGTGCTCGTGCAATCGGCAGGGGGACGATGAACACTGAAGCTTTCTTT.

The chain joins TRBV10-3 to TRBJ1-1; D not resolved. The CDR3 covers 11 residues. The V gene's germline CDR1 is ENHRY and CDR2 SYGVKD. Trimming took 6 bases from V and 2 from J, leaving 4 bases between them. The CDR3 DNA is TGTGCCATCAGACAAAACACTGAAGCTTTCTTT. This translates into CAIRQNTEAFF.